This T cell receptor (beta chain) was profiled in a study of blood T cell repertoires in COVID-19. Study information: Both acute and convalescent COVID-19 samples were obtained from the United States, Italy and Spain. The cDNA or gDNA used as material had been derived from T cells, B-cell-depleted T cells, or PBMCs.

V gave up 0 bases and J gave up 2 bases, with 5 bases separating them. The CDR3 consists of 14 residues. The V gene's germline CDR1 is LGHNA and CDR2 YSLEER. Original methodology: Amplification from reference gene primers served as the basis for estimated nucleated cell counts. Sequenced by immunoSEQ multiplex PCR; TCRdb stores in-frame clones only, minus some. The V and J calls and the clone size are those of that table, but D and trimming were determined from the DNA. In the table there are some 400,000 clones, more than 75% of which are singletons. This study enrolled people aged about 18 to 100 from roughly 22 US geographic areas.

Sequencing was done on a sample of PBMCs or T cells enriched from blood (not recorded which). The sequence came from a young man who had recovered from COVID-19. This chain links TRBV4-3 with TRBJ1-5; D remains ambiguous. CDR3 nucleotide sequence: TGCGCCAGCAGCCAAGATCAGGGCAATCAGCCCCAGCATTTT. Protein sequence: CASSQDQGNQPQHF.